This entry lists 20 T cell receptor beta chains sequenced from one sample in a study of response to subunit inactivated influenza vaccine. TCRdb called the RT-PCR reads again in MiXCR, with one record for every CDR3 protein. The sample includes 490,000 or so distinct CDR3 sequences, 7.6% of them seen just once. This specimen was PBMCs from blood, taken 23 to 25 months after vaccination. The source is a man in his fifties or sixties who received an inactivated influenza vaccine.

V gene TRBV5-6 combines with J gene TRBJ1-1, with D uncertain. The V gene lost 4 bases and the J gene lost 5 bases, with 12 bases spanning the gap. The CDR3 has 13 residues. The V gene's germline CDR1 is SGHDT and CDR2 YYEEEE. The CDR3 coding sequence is TGTGCCAGCAGCGCCGCTGGGAGGACTGAAGCTTTCTTT. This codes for CASSAAGRTEAFF. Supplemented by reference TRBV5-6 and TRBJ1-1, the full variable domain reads DAGVTQSPTHLIKTRGQQVTLRCSPKSGHDTVSWYQQALGQGPQFIFQYYEEEERQRGNFPDRFSGHQFPNYSSELNVNALLLGDSALYLCASSAAGRTEAFFGQGTRLTVV.

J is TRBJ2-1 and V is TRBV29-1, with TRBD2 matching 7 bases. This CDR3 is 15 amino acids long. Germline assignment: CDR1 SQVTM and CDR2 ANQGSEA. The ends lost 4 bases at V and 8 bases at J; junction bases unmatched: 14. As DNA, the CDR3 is TGCAGCGTTGCCCCGACTAGCAGTCTTGGCCATGAGCAGTTCTTC. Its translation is CSVAPTSSLGHEQFF.

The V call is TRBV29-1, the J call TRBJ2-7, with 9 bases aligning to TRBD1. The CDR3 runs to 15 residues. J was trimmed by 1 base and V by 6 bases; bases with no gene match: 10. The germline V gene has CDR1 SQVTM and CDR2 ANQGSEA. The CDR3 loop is CSVRQGTGYSYEQYF. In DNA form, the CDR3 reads TGCAGCGTCAGACAGGGGACAGGGTATTCCTACGAGCAGTACTTC.

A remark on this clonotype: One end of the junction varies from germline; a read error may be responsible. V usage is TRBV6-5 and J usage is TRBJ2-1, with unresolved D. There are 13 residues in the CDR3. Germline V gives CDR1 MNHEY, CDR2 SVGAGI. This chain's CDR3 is CASSYDVGNEQFF. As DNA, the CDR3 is TGTGCCAGCAGTTACGATGTCGGTAATGAGCAGTTTTTC.

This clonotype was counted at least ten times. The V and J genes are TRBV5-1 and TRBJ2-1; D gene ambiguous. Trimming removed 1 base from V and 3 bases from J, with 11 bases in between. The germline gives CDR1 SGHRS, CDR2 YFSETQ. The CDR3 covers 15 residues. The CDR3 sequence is CASSLWGSNYNEQFF. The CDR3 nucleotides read TGCGCCAGCAGCTTGTGGGGAAGTAACTACAATGAGCAGTTCTTC.

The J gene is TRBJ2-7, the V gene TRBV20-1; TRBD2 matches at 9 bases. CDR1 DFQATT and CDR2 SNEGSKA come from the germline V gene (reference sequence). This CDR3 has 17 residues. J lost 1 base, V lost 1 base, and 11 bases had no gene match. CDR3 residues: CSARALLDSGRSYEQYF. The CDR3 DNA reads TGCAGTGCTAGAGCCTTATTGGATAGCGGGAGATCCTACGAGCAGTACTTC.

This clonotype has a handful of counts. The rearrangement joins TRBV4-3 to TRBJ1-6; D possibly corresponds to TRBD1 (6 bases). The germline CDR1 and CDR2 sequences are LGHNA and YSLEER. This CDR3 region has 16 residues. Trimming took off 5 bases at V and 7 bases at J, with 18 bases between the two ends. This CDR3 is CASSSLLVGANSPLHF. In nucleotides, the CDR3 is TGCGCCAGCAGCTCCCTGCTCGTGGGGGCGAATTCACCCCTCCACTTT.

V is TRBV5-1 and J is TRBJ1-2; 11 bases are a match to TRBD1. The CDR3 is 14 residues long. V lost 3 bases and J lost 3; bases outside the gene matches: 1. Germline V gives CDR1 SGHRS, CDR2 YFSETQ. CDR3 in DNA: TGCGCCAGCAGCTCGGGACAGGGGGACTATGGCTACACCTTC. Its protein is CASSSGQGDYGYTF.

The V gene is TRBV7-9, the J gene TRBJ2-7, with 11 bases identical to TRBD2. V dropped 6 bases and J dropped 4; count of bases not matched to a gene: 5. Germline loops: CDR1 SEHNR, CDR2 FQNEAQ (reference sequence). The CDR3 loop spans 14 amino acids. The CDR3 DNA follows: TGTGCCAGCAGAAATAGCGGGAGGGCATACGAGCAGTACTTC. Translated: CASRNSGRAYEQYF.

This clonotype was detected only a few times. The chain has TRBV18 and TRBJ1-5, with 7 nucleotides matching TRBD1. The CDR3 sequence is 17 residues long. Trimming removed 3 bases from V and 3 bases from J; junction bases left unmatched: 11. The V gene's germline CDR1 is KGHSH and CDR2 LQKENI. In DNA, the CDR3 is TGTGCCAGCTCACCTACCCGGAGGACAGGCGACAATCAGCCCCAGCATTTT. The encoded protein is CASSPTRRTGDNQPQHF.

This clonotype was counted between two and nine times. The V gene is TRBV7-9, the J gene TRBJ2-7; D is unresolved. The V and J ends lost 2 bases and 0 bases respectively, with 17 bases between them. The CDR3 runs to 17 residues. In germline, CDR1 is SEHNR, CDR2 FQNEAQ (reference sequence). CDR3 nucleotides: TGTGCCAGCAGCTTAACGCACACGCTGGTAAGCTCCTACGAGCAGTACTTC. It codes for CASSLTHTLVSSYEQYF. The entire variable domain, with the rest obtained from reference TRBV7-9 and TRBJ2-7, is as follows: DTGVSQNPRHKITKRGQNVTFRCDPISEHNRLYWYRQTLGQGPEFLTYFQNEAQLEKSRLLSDRFSAERPKGSFSTLEIQRTEQGDSAMYLCASSLTHTLVSSYEQYFGPGTRLTVT.

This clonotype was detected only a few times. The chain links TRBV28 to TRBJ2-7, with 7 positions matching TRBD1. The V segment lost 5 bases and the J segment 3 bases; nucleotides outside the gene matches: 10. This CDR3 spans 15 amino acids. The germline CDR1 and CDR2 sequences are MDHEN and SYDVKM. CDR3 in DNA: TGTGCCAGCAGTCTACCAGGGACAGAGAACTACGAGCAGTACTTC. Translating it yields CASSLPGTENYEQYF.

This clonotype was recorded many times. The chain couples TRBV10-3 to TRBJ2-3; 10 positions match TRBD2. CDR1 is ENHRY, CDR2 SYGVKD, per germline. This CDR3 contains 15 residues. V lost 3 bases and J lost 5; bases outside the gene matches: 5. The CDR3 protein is CAISDLAGGIDTQYF. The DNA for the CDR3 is TGTGCCATCAGTGATTTAGCGGGAGGAATAGATACGCAGTATTTT.

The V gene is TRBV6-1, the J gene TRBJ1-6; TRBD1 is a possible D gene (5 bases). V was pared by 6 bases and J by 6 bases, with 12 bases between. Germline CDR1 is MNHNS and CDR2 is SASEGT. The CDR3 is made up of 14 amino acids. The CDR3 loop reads CASREGTFNSPLHF. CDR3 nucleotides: TGTGCCAGCAGGGAGGGGACGTTTAATTCACCCCTCCACTTT.

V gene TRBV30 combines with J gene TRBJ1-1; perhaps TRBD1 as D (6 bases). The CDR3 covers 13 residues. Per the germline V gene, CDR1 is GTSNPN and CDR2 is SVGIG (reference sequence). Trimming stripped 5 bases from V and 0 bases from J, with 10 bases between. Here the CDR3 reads CAWRGGLNTEAFF. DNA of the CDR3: TGTGCCTGGCGGGGGGGGCTGAACACTGAAGCTTTCTTT.

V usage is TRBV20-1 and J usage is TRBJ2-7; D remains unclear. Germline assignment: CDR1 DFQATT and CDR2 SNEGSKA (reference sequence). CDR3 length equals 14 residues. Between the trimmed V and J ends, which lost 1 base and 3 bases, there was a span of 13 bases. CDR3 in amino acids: CSARVGWTNYEQYF. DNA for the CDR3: TGCAGTGCTAGAGTGGGGTGGACCAACTACGAGCAGTACTTC.

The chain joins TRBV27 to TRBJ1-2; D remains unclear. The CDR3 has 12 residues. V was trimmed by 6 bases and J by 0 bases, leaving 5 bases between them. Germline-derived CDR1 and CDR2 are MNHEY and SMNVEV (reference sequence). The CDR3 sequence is CASRDPNYGYTF. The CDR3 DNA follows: TGTGCCAGCAGGGACCCTAACTATGGCTACACCTTC.

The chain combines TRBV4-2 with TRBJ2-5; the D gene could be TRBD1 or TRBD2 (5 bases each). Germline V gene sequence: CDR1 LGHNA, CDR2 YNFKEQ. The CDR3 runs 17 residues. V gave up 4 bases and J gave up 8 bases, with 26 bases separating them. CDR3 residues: CASSPSGTVIGAGTQYF. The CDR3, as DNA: TGTGCCAGCAGCCCCTCCGGGACGGTCATAGGAGCAGGCACCCAGTACTTC.

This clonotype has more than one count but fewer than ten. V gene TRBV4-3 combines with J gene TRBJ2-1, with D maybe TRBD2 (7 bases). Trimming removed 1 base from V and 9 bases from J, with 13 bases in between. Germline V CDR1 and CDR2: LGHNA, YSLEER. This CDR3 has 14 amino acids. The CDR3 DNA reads TGCGCCAGCAGCCAAGTTCGGGGGGCCGGTGAGCAGTTCTTC. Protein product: CASSQVRGAGEQFF.

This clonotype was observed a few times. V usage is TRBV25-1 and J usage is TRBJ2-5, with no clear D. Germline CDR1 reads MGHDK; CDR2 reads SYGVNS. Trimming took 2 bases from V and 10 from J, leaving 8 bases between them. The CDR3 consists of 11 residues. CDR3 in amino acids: CASSELVDQYF. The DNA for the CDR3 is TGTGCCAGCAGTGAACTAGTTGACCAGTACTTC.